These T cell receptor beta chains were read from a single sample in a study of metastatic and nonmetastatic thyroid tumors. TCRdb reanalyzed the PCR reads with MiXCR. The sample consists of about 20,000 clones, roughly 12% of them appearing once. The sequenced material came from blood. The source of these receptors is a female donor with papillary thyroid cancer or a benign thyroid nodule (not recorded which). Some clones in this sample may be carry-over from other donors' samples. The CDR3 runs from the conserved cysteine through the conserved F or W. The D gene is left open where the match is weak. Some rows mark clone size as missing; the rest say once, few, many or name a class of expanded clone.

many	TRBJ1-1	TRBV30	.	TGTGCCTGGAGTGTAGTGGGGAGGAACACTGAAGCTTTCTTT	CAWSVVGRNTEAFF
many	TRBJ1-5	TRBV19	TRBD1	TGTGCCAGTAGTATTACGACAGGGGGCCCTCAGCCCCAGCATTTT	CASSITTGGPQPQHF
many	TRBJ2-7	TRBV29-1	TRBD1	TGCAGCGTTGATCTCAGGGGCAAGGAGAACCGGGACAGGAGGGACGAGCAGTACTTC	CSVDLRGKENRDRRDEQYF
few	TRBJ2-3	TRBV6-4	.	TGTGCCAGCAGTGACACTAGCTGGAGCACATATACGCAGTATTTT	CASSDTSWSTYTQYF
many	TRBJ2-5	TRBV9	TRBD2	TGTGCCAGCAGCCCGCCTCGCGGGAGGGGGAAAGAGACCCAGTACTTC	CASSPPRGRGKETQYF
many	TRBJ1-2	TRBV29-1	.	TGCAGCGTTGAAGTAGGGCCGGGGGGCTACACCTTC	CSVEVGPGGYTF
many	TRBJ2-5	TRBV6-1	TRBD2	TGTGCCAGCAGTGAAGTAGCGGGAGGTGAGGAGACCCAGTACTTC	CASSEVAGGEETQYF
many	TRBJ2-1	TRBV20-1	.	TGCAGTGCTAGAGTTAAGATTGAGCAGTTCTTC	CSARVKIEQFF
few	TRBJ2-1	TRBV25-1	TRBD1	TGTGCCATCAGTCCCCCCCCACCCCGGACAGGCACAGAGAATGAGCAGTTCTTC	CAISPPPPRTGTENEQFF
few	TRBJ2-5	TRBV28	.	TGTGCCAGCAGTTTTCTGGCGGCCCAACAAGAAAACCAGTACTTC	CASSFLAAQQENQYF
many	TRBJ2-7	TRBV7-8	TRBD2	TGTGCCAGCAGCTTATTAGCGGGAGCTTTCTACGAGCAGTACTTC	CASSLLAGAFYEQYF
many	TRBJ1-2	TRBV7-9	.	TGTGCCAGCAGCCCCTCGGCCAACTATGGCTACACCTTC	CASSPSANYGYTF
few	TRBJ2-7	TRBV18	.	TGTGCCAGCTCACCGGGCACATCCTACGAGCAGTACTTC	CASSPGTSYEQYF
many	TRBJ2-1	TRBV12-3/TRBV12-4	.	TGTGCCAGCAGCCGAAGAACTATTTACAATGAGCAGTTCTTC	CASSRRTIYNEQFF
many	TRBJ1-2	TRBV12-3/TRBV12-4	TRBD1	TGTGCCAGCAGTCTTGGGACAGCCTTTTATGGCTACACCTTC	CASSLGTAFYGYTF
many	TRBJ1-1	TRBV10-3	.	TGTGCCATCAGTGAGTCGGGAAGGTCCACTGAAGCTTTCTTT	CAISESGRSTEAFF
many	TRBJ2-7	TRBV18	TRBD1	TGTGCCAGCTCAGGCGACAGGGAAGGGTGGGAGCAGTACTTC	CASSGDREGWEQYF
many	TRBJ2-5	TRBV20-1	TRBD2	TGCAGTGCTAACTCTTCCATAGGACTAGCGGGAAAGTACCAAGAGACCCAGTACTTC	CSANSSIGLAGKYQETQYF
many	TRBJ1-4	TRBV18	.	TGTGCCAGCTCACGTGGTGGTAATGAAAAACTGTTTTTT	CASSRGGNEKLFF
many	TRBJ2-1	TRBV11-2	.	TGTGCCAGCAGCGGAGGGGTCCGCGGTGGACACAATGAGCAGTTCTTC	CASSGGVRGGHNEQFF
.	TRBJ2-7	TRBV15	TRBD1	TGTGCCACCAGCAGAGGCGGGACAGGAGCCTACGAGCAGTACTTC	CATSRGGTGAYEQYF
once	TRBJ2-7	TRBV5-8	.	TGTGCCAGCAGCTTGTTCGGATCCTACGAGCAGTACTTC	CASSLFGSYEQYF